This is a list of T cell receptor beta chains from one sample in a study of T-cell reconstitution after alpha-beta-depleted transplantation in children. TCRdb recomputed calls from the PCR reads with MiXCR, one row per CDR3 protein. This repertoire shows roughly 590,000 distinct CDR3 sequences, about 15% found once; its top ten account for around 0.96%. The sample here was PBMCs from the stem cell graft donor, taken from the stem cell graft. The origin of the receptors is a human donor who donated a stem cell graft to a child with acute myeloid leukemia. Both conserved end residues are part of each CDR3. The order of the fields is J gene, D gene, V gene, CDR3 protein. A D gene is named only where the DNA matches it firmly.

j_gene: TRBJ1-2; d_gene: TRBD1; v_gene: TRBV20-1; CDR3aa: CSAGGTANYGYTF
j_gene: TRBJ1-5; d_gene: .; v_gene: TRBV20-1; CDR3aa: CSARDPGGLRQPQHF
j_gene: TRBJ2-3; d_gene: TRBD2; v_gene: TRBV12-3/TRBV12-4; CDR3aa: CASSLPRTSPKDTQYF
j_gene: TRBJ2-7; d_gene: .; v_gene: TRBV7-9; CDR3aa: CASSLDLLDNEQYF
j_gene: TRBJ1-2; d_gene: TRBD1; v_gene: TRBV7-2; CDR3aa: CASTPFFTGGASGYTF
j_gene: TRBJ2-6; d_gene: .; v_gene: TRBV25-1; CDR3aa: CASSGNSYSGANVLTF
j_gene: TRBJ2-1; d_gene: TRBD2; v_gene: TRBV28; CDR3aa: CASSIAGLNNEQFF
j_gene: TRBJ1-6; d_gene: .; v_gene: TRBV7-2; CDR3aa: CASSLRAAYNSPLHF
j_gene: TRBJ2-5; d_gene: .; v_gene: TRBV20-1; CDR3aa: CSAPNRVHSKETQYF
j_gene: TRBJ1-5; d_gene: .; v_gene: TRBV20-1; CDR3aa: CSARTDRYNQPQHF
j_gene: TRBJ1-2; d_gene: .; v_gene: TRBV10-1; CDR3aa: CASSPGNGPRDGYTF
j_gene: TRBJ2-5; d_gene: TRBD1; v_gene: TRBV5-1; CDR3aa: CASSSRGQEETQYF
j_gene: TRBJ2-3; d_gene: .; v_gene: TRBV7-2; CDR3aa: CASSYAATVTDTQYF
j_gene: TRBJ2-1; d_gene: .; v_gene: TRBV7-9; CDR3aa: CASSLANPPIQFF
j_gene: TRBJ1-3; d_gene: .; v_gene: TRBV29-1; CDR3aa: CSVGDASGNTIYF
j_gene: TRBJ2-1; d_gene: .; v_gene: TRBV20-1; CDR3aa: CSARMGPQFF
j_gene: TRBJ2-5; d_gene: .; v_gene: TRBV7-9; CDR3aa: CASSMRDIQETQYF
j_gene: TRBJ2-3; d_gene: .; v_gene: TRBV7-2; CDR3aa: CASPGPAADTQYF
j_gene: TRBJ1-2; d_gene: .; v_gene: TRBV5-1; CDR3aa: CASSWGADLDYGYTF
j_gene: TRBJ1-4; d_gene: .; v_gene: TRBV7-2; CDR3aa: CASSLATGNNEKLFF
j_gene: TRBJ2-7; d_gene: .; v_gene: TRBV30; CDR3aa: CAWGGPFYEQYF
j_gene: TRBJ1-2; d_gene: .; v_gene: TRBV6-2/TRBV6-3; CDR3aa: CASTLPGGSGYTF
j_gene: TRBJ1-2; d_gene: .; v_gene: TRBV7-2; CDR3aa: CASSPRNGYTF
j_gene: TRBJ1-5; d_gene: .; v_gene: TRBV27; CDR3aa: CASSSDDDQPQHF
j_gene: TRBJ2-4; d_gene: TRBD1; v_gene: TRBV3-1; CDR3aa: CASSQTGGRRNIQYF
j_gene: TRBJ2-3; d_gene: TRBD1; v_gene: TRBV4-1; CDR3aa: CASSQPGTGGSGDTQYF
j_gene: TRBJ1-6; d_gene: TRBD1; v_gene: TRBV5-1; CDR3aa: CASSLALPGQEGKSPLHF
j_gene: TRBJ1-1; d_gene: TRBD1; v_gene: TRBV20-1; CDR3aa: CSASRDRVKAFF
j_gene: TRBJ2-4; d_gene: TRBD1; v_gene: TRBV29-1; CDR3aa: CSVGTGTKNIQYF
j_gene: TRBJ2-7; d_gene: TRBD1; v_gene: TRBV12-3/TRBV12-4; CDR3aa: CASSSNSMGQPWEQYF
j_gene: TRBJ2-5; d_gene: TRBD1; v_gene: TRBV20-1; CDR3aa: CSAKQDVPGGIRETQYF
j_gene: TRBJ2-7; d_gene: .; v_gene: TRBV10-3; CDR3aa: CAISDGDTYEQYF
j_gene: TRBJ1-1; d_gene: TRBD1; v_gene: TRBV12-3/TRBV12-4; CDR3aa: CASSLRDSQDPEAFF
j_gene: TRBJ2-7; d_gene: TRBD1; v_gene: TRBV7-2; CDR3aa: CASSPGSTGGYEQYF
j_gene: TRBJ2-1; d_gene: TRBD2; v_gene: TRBV11-2; CDR3aa: CASSPRVYSGGSYNEQFF
j_gene: TRBJ1-2; d_gene: .; v_gene: TRBV29-1; CDR3aa: CSVEARESNYGYTF
j_gene: TRBJ2-1; d_gene: .; v_gene: TRBV18; CDR3aa: CASSPTDIYNEQFF